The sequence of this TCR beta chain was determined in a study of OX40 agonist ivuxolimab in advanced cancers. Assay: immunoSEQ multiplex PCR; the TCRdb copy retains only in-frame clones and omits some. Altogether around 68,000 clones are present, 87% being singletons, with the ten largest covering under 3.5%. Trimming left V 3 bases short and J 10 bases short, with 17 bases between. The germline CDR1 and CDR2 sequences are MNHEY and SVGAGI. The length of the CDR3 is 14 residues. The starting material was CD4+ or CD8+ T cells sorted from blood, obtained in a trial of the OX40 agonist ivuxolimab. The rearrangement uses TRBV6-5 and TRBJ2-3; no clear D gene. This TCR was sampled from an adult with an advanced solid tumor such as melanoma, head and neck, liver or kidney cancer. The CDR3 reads CASSYFGSASSQYF. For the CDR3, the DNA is TGTGCCAGCAGTTATTTTGGCTCGGCATCTTCGCAGTATTTT.